Listed below are T cell receptor beta chains from one sample, sequenced in a study of blood T cell repertoires in COVID-19. Clones were read by immunoSEQ multiplex PCR, and TCRdb kept only the in-frame ones, dropping some. The sample carries around 63,000 clones, more than 80% recorded once. Sequences were obtained from peripheral blood. These receptor sequences come from an elderly woman with acute or convalescent COVID-19. Each CDR3 is given with its conserved first and last residue. A D gene is named only where the DNA matches it firmly. Size is stated for part of the rows, as once, few or many counts, or as a class when the clone is expanded.

TRBJ1-5,.,TRBV6-1,TRBD1,CASSDQDRANQPQHF
TRBJ2-5,.,TRBV6-2/TRBV6-3,.,CASSSSRQEETQYF
TRBJ1-6,.,TRBV9,TRBD1,CASSDQGGRGSPLHF
TRBJ1-2,once,TRBV19,TRBD1,CASSLGQGDGYTF
TRBJ1-2,.,TRBV2,TRBD1,CASSITGGGYGYTF
TRBJ1-3,.,TRBV3-1/TRBV3-2,.,CASSRANTIYF
TRBJ1-1,few,TRBV4-1,.,CASSHNGLNTEAFF
TRBJ1-1,.,TRBV2,TRBD1,CASSKYRGPSTEAFF
TRBJ2-6,.,TRBV5-3,TRBD2,CARSGPRGREGGANVLTF
TRBJ1-1,once,TRBV7-9,.,CASSSQGMNTEAFF
TRBJ2-7,.,TRBV11-2,.,CASSLSQQGSGYEQYF
TRBJ1-6,.,TRBV12-5,TRBD1,CASGLSPGQAAGPSNSPLHF
TRBJ2-3,few,TRBV30,.,CAWSGQGTDTQYF
TRBJ2-6,.,TRBV2,.,CASRNPLEKGANVLTF
TRBJ2-5,.,TRBV7-8,.,CASRRVSETQYF